The table lists the clone carrying this T cell receptor (beta chain) with a few counts. The data were obtained in a study of blood T cell repertoires in COVID-19. TCRdb's copy holds only in-frame clones and misses some; the assay was immunoSEQ multiplex PCR. The data contain around 39,000 clones, 80% of them singletons. The receptor's source is a woman aged 70-85 years with acute or convalescent COVID-19. Sequenced material: peripheral blood.

CDR3 bases: TGTGCCACTAGGGACAGGGCGAATTCACCCCTCCACTTT. It encodes CATRDRANSPLHF. The chain couples TRBV19 to TRBJ1-6; 9 bases line up with TRBD1. The CDR3 is 13 amino acids. Unmatched junction bases numbered 5, after V lost 10 bases and J lost 7 bases. CDR1 is LNHDA, CDR2 SQIVND, per germline (reference sequence).